This TCR beta chain is drawn from a study of T cell repertoires in cytomegalovirus infection. The overall study: CMV infection together with matching HLA type was indicated by public TCR beta signatures.

General study findings and limits: Pooled public TCR beta family frequency picked out CMV carriers with the relevant HLA. Across the ex vivo response, the dominant clonotypes were HLA-C-restricted CMV-specific TCR beta clonotypes.

The V gene's germline CDR1 is SGDLS and CDR2 YYNGEE. The CDR3 has 16 amino acids. The ends lost 0 bases at V and 2 bases at J; junction bases unmatched: 6. This clonotype was detected a few times. Its specificity is unknown. Using its own MiXCR run on the reads, TCRdb lists one record per CDR3 protein. The repertoire consists of approximately 300,000 distinct CDR3 sequences, with around 29% occurring once and the leading ten covering around 20%. The receptor's source is a human donor in good health (CMV status not recorded). Some clones in this sample may be carry-over from other donors' samples. The chain is built from TRBV9 and TRBJ2-3; 7 bases agree with TRBD2. Here the sequenced sample was cultured PBMCs, taken from culture after CMV antigen stimulation. The CDR3 protein is CASSVVSGVNTDTQYF. The CDR3 bases are TGTGCCAGCAGCGTAGTCAGCGGGGTGAACACAGATACGCAGTATTTT.